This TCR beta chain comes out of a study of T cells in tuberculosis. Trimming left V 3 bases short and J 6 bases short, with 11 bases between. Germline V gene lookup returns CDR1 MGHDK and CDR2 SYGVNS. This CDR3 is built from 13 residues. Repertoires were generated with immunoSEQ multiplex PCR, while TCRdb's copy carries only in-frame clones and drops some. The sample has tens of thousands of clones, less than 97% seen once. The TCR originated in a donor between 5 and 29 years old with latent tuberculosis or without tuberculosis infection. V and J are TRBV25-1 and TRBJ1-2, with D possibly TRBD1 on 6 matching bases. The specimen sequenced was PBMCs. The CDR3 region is CASSDYRVDGYTF. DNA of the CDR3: TGTGCCAGCAGTGATTACAGGGTCGATGGCTACACCTTC.